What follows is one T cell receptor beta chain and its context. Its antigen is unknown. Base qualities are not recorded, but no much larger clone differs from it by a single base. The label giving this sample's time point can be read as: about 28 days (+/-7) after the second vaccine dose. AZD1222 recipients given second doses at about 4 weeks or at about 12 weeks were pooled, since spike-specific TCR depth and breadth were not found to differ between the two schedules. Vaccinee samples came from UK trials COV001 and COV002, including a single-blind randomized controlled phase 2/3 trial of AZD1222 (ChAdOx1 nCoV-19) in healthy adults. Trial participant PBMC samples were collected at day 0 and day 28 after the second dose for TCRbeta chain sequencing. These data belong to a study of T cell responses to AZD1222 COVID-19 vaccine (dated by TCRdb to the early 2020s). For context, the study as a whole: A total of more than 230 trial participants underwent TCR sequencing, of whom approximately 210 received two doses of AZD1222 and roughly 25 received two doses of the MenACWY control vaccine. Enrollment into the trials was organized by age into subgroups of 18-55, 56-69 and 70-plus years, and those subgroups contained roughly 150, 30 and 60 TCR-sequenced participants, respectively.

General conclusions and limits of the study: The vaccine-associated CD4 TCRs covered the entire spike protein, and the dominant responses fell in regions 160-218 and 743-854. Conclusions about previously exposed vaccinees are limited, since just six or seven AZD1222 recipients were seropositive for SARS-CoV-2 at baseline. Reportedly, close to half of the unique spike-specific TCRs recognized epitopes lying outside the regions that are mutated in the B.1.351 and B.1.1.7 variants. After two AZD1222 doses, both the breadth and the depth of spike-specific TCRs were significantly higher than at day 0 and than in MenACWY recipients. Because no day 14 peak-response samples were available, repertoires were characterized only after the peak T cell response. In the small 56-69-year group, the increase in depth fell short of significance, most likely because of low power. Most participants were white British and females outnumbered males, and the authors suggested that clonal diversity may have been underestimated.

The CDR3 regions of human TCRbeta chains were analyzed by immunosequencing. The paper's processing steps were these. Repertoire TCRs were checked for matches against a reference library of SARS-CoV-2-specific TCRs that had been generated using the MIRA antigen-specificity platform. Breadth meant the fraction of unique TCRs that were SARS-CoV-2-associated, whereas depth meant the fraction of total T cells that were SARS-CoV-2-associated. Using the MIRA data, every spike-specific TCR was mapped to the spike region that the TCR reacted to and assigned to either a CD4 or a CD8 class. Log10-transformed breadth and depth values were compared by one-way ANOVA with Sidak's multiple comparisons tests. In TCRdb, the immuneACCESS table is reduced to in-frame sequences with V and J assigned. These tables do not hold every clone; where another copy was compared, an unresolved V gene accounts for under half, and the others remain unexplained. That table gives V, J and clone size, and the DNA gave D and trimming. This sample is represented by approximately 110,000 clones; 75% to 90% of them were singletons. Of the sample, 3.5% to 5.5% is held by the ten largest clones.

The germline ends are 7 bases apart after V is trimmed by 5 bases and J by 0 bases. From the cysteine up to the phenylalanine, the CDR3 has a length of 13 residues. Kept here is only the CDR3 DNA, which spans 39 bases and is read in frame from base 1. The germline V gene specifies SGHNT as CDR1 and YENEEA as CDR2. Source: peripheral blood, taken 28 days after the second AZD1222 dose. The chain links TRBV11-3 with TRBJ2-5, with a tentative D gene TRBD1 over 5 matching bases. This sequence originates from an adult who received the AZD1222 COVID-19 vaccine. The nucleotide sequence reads TGTGCCAGCAGCAGACAGTACCAAGAGACCCAGTACTTC. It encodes CASSRQYQETQYF.